This TCR beta chain was sequenced for a study of blood T cell repertoires in COVID-19. This clone has only one observation. Only in-frame clones appear in the TCRdb table, and some are missing; sequencing was by immunoSEQ multiplex PCR. Of about 120,000 clones listed, roughly 86% are singletons. Germline V gene data show CDR1 as LGHNA and CDR2 as YNFKEQ. The ends lost 5 bases at V and 1 base at J; junction bases unmatched: 10. The CDR3 sequence is 16 residues long. Those enrolled in Seattle joined during active infection and were followed longitudinally afterward. This chain links TRBV4-2 with TRBJ2-7; 8 bases map to TRBD2. The material sequenced was peripheral blood. This clonotype was obtained from a woman aged 70-85 years with COVID-19, enrolled during active disease. For the CDR3, the DNA is TGTGCCAGCAGCTCCAACTCGGGGGGGGCTTCCTACGAGCAGTACTTC. Protein product: CASSSNSGGASYEQYF.